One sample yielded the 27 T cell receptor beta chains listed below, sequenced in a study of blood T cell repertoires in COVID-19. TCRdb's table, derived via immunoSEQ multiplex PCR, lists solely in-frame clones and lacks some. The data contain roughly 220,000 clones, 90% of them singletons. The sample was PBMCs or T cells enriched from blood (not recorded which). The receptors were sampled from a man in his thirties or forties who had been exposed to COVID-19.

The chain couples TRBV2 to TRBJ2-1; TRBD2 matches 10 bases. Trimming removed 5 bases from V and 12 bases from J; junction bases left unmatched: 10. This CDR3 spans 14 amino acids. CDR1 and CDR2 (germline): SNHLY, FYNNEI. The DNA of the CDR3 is TGTGCCAGCAGTTCGAGCGGGGGGGCTCTTGGGCAGTTCTTC. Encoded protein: CASSSSGGALGQFF.

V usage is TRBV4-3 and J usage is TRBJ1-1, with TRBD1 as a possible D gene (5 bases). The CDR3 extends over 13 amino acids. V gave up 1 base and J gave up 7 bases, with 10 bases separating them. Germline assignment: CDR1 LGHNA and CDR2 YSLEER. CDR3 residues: CASSQVLGREAFF. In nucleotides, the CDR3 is TGCGCCAGCAGCCAAGTGTTGGGGCGTGAAGCTTTCTTT.

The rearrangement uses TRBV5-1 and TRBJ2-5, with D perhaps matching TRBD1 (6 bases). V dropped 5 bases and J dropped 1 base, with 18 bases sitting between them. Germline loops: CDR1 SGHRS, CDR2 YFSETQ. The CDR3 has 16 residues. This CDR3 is CASRKDRTTLQETQYF. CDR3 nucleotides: TGCGCCAGCAGAAAAGACAGGACAACCCTCCAAGAGACCCAGTACTTC.

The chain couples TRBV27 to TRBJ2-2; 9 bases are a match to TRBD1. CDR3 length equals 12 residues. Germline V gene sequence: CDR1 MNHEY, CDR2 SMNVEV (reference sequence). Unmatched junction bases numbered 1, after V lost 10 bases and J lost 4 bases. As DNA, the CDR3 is TGTGCCACGACAGGGGGCACCGGGGAGCTGTTTTTT. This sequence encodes CATTGGTGELFF.

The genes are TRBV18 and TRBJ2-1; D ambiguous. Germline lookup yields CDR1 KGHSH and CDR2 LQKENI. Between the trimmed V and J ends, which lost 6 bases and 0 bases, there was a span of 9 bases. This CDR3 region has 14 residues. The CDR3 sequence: CASSPPSSYNEQFF. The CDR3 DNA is TGTGCCAGCTCGCCTCCTAGCTCCTACAATGAGCAGTTCTTC.

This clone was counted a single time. CDR3 region: CASSYGAPPGTQYF. The CDR3 DNA is TGTGCCAGCAGTTACGGGGCCCCGCCCGGTACGCAGTATTTT. The rearrangement joins TRBV6-5 to TRBJ2-3; D may be TRBD1 (5 bases). Germline V gene data show CDR1 as MNHEY and CDR2 as SVGAGI. The CDR3 length is 14 residues. The V and J ends lost 2 bases and 8 bases respectively, with 14 bases between them.

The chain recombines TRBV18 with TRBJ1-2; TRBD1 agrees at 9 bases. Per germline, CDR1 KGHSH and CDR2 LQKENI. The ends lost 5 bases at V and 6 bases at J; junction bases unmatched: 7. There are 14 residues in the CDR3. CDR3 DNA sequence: TGTGCCAGCTCAGTCTTACAGGGGGCGGATGGCTACACCTTC. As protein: CASSVLQGADGYTF.

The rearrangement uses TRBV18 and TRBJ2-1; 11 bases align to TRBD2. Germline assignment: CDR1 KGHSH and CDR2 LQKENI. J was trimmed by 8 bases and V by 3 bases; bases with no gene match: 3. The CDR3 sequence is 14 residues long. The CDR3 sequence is CASSPSGGAYEQFF. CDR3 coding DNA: TGTGCCAGCTCACCTAGCGGGGGGGCGTATGAGCAGTTCTTC.

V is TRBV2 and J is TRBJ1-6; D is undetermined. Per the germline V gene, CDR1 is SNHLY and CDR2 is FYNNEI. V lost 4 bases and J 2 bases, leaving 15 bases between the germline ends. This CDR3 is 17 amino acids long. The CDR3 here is CASSGSTRYTYNSPLHF. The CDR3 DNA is TGTGCCAGCAGTGGTAGTACCCGCTATACCTATAATTCACCCCTCCACTTT.

CDR3 region: CASSQSNQPQHF. CDR3 sequence (DNA): TGTGCCAGCAGCCAGAGCAATCAGCCCCAGCATTTT. V and J are TRBV7-9 and TRBJ1-5; no clear D. CDR3 length: 12 amino acids. The V gene's germline CDR1 is SEHNR and CDR2 FQNEAQ (reference sequence). Trimming pared 5 bases from V and 1 base from J, leaving 3 bases between.

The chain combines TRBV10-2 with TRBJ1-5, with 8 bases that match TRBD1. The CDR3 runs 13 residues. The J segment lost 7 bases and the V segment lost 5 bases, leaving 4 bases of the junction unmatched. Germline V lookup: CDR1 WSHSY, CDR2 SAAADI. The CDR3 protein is CASSRTGGQPQHF. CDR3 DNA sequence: TGCGCCAGCAGTCGCACAGGGGGACAGCCCCAGCATTTT.

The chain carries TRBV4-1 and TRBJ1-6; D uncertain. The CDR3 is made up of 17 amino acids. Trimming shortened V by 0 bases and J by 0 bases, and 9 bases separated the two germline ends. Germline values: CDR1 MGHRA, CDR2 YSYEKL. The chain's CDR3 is CASSQDRSGSYNSPLHF. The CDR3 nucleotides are TGCGCCAGCAGCCAAGATCGTTCCGGCTCCTATAATTCACCCCTCCACTTT.

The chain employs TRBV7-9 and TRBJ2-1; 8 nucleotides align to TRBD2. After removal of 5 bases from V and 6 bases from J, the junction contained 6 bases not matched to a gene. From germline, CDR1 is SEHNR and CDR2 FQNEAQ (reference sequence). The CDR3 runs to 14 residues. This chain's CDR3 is CASSPPRGGNEQFF. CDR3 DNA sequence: TGTGCCAGCAGCCCGCCCCGGGGGGGCAATGAGCAGTTCTTC.

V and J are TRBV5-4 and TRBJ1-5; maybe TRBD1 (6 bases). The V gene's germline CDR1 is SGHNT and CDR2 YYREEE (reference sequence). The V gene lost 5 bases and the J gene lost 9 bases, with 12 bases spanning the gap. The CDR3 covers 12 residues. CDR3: CASSYREGPQHF. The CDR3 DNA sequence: TGTGCCAGCAGTTACAGGGAGGGGCCCCAGCATTTT. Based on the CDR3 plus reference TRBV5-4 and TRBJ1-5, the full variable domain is ETGVTQSPTHLIKTRGQQVTLRCSSQSGHNTVSWYQQALGQGPQFIFQYYREEENGRGNFPPRFSGLQFPNYSSELNVNALELDDSALYLCASSYREGPQHFGDGTRLSIL.

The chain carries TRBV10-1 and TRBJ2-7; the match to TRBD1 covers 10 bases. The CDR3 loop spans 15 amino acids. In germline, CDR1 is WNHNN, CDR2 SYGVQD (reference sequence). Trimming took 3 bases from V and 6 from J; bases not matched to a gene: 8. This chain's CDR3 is CASSDWGQGISEQYF. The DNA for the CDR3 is TGCGCCAGCAGTGATTGGGGACAGGGGATCAGCGAGCAGTACTTC.

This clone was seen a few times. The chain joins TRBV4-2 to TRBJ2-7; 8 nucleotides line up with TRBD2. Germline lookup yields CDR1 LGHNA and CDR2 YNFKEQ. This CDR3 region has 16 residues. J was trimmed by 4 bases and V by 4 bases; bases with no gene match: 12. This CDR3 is CASSLLGERGRYEQYF. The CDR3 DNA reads TGTGCCAGCAGCCTCCTCGGGGAGCGGGGGAGGTACGAGCAGTACTTC.

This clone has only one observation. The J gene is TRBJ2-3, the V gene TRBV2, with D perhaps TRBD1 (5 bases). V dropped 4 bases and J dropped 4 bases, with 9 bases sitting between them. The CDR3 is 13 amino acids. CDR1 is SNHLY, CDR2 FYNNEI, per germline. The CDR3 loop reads CASSGQGADTQYF. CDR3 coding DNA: TGTGCCAGCAGTGGGCAGGGCGCAGATACGCAGTATTTT.

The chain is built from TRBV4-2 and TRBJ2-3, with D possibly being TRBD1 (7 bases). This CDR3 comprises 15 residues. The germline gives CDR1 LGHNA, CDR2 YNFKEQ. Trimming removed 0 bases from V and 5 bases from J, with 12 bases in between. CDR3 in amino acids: CASSQDWRGQDTQYF. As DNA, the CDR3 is TGTGCCAGCAGCCAAGATTGGAGGGGGCAAGATACGCAGTATTTT.

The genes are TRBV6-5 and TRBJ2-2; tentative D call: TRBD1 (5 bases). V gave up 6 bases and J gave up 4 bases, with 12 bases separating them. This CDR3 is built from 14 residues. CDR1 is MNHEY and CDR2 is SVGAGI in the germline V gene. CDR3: CASRPDSATGELFF. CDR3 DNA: TGTGCCAGCAGACCCGACAGTGCCACCGGGGAGCTGTTTTTT.

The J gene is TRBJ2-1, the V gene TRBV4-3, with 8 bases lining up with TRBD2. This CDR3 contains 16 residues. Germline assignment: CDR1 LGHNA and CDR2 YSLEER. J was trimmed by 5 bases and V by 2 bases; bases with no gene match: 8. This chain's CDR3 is CASSQMGLVDDNEQFF. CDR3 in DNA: TGCGCCAGCAGCCAAATGGGACTAGTGGACGACAATGAGCAGTTCTTC.

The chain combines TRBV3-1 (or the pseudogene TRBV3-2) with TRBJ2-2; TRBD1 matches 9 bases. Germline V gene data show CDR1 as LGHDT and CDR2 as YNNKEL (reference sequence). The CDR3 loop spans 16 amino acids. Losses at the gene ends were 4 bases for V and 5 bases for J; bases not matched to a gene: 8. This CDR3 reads CASSLRQGGTTGELFF. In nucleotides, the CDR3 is TGTGCCAGCAGCCTCCGACAGGGGGGAACAACCGGGGAGCTGTTTTTT.

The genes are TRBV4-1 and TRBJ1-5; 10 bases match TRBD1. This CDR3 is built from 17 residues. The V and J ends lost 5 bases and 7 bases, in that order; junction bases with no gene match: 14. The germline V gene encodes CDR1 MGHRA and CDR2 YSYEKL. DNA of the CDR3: TGCGCCAGCAGCACAAATCCCGGGACAGGGGTTTGGCAGCCCCAGCATTTT. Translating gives CASSTNPGTGVWQPQHF.

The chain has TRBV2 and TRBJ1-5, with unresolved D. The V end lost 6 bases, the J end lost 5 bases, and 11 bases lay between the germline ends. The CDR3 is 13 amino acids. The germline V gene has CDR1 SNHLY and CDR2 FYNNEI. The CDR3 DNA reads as TGTGCCAGCAGGGGTGGAGTAGATCAGCCCCAGCATTTT. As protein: CASRGGVDQPQHF. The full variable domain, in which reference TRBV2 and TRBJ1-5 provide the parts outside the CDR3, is EPEVTQTPSHQVTQMGQEVILRCVPISNHLYFYWYRQILGQKVEFLVSFYNNEISEKSEIFDDQFSVERPDGSNFTLKIRSTKLEDSAMYFCASRGGVDQPQHFGDGTRLSIL.

The CDR3 nucleotides read TGTGCCAGCAGCCAAGATCTGAGGCAGGGGGTAGGCTACACCTTC. Translated, it gives CASSQDLRQGVGYTF. V gene TRBV4-2 combines with J gene TRBJ1-2; 7 bases fit TRBD1. CDR1 is LGHNA, CDR2 YNFKEQ, per germline. CDR3 length: 15 residues. The junction had 9 bases not matched to a gene; V was cut back by 0 bases and J by 8 bases.

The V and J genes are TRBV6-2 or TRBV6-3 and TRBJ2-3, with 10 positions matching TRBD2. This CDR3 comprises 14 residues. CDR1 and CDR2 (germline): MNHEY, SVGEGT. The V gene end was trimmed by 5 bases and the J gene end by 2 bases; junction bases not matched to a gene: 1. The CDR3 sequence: CASSSGGATDTQYF. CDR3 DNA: TGTGCCAGCAGTAGCGGGGGGGCCACAGATACGCAGTATTTT.

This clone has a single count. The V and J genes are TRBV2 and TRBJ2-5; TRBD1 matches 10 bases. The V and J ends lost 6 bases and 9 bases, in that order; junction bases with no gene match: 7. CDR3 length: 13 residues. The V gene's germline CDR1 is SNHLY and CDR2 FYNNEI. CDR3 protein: CASRARTGGSQYF. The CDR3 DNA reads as TGTGCCAGCAGGGCCCGGACAGGGGGATCCCAGTACTTC. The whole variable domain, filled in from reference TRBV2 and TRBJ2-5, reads EPEVTQTPSHQVTQMGQEVILRCVPISNHLYFYWYRQILGQKVEFLVSFYNNEISEKSEIFDDQFSVERPDGSNFTLKIRSTKLEDSAMYFCASRARTGGSQYFGPGTRLLVL.

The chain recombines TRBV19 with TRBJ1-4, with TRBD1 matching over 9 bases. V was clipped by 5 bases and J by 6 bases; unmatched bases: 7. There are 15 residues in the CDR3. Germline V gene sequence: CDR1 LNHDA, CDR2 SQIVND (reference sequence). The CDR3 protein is CASSRLQGADEKLFF. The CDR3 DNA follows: TGTGCCAGTAGTCGGCTACAGGGGGCGGATGAAAAACTGTTTTTT.